A single sample gave rise to the 25 T cell receptor beta chains below, sequenced in a study of beta chain features in type 1 diabetes. General observations from the study: Moderate but significant shortening of TCRB CDR3s was recorded in all four CD4+ subsets from Type 1 diabetes patients.

What was sequenced were expressed TCRB transcripts, since all of the isolated RNA had been reverse transcribed. Clones were sequenced by immunoSEQ multiplex PCR, and TCRdb holds only the in-frame ones, with some missing. The sample lists around 650,000 clones; roughly 12% were seen once. No antigen has been assigned to these receptors. The sample taken for sequencing was naive CD4+ T cells from blood. The receptors come from a man in his thirties or forties with type 1 diabetes.

This clone has just a few counts. The rearrangement joins TRBV11-2 to TRBJ1-3; 10 nucleotides line up with TRBD1. Germline-derived CDR1 and CDR2 are SGHAT and FQNNGV. J was trimmed by 2 bases and V by 3 bases; bases with no gene match: 1. The CDR3 loop spans 15 amino acids. The CDR3 here is CASSLGQGTGNTIYF. CDR3 nucleotides: TGTGCCAGCAGCTTGGGACAGGGGACTGGAAACACCATATATTTT.

This chain links TRBV11-2 with TRBJ2-1; a possible D gene is TRBD2 (5 bases). Trimming left V 3 bases short and J 8 bases short, with 14 bases between. Per the germline V gene, CDR1 is SGHAT and CDR2 is FQNNGV. The CDR3 has 14 amino acids. The CDR3 loop reads CASSFFGVNDEQFF. For the CDR3, the DNA is TGTGCCAGCAGCTTTTTCGGGGTGAACGATGAGCAGTTCTTC.

The chain combines TRBV5-4 with TRBJ1-2, with 9 bases matching TRBD1. This CDR3 spans 13 amino acids. Germline CDR1 reads SGHNT; CDR2 reads YYREEE (reference sequence). J was trimmed by 4 bases and V by 6 bases; bases with no gene match: 4. CDR3 nucleotide sequence: TGTGCCAGCACCCCGGACAGGGGCTATGGCTACACCTTC. This sequence encodes CASTPDRGYGYTF.

The chain recombines TRBV12-5 with TRBJ2-1, with D uncertain. This CDR3 region has 13 residues. Germline CDR1 LGHNT, CDR2 FRNRAP. Trimming took 7 bases from V and 6 from J, leaving 13 bases between them. Here the CDR3 reads CASVGPNFNEQFF. DNA for the CDR3: TGTGCTAGTGTCGGACCAAATTTCAATGAGCAGTTCTTC.

This clone has only a few counts. This rearrangement joins TRBV2 to TRBJ2-3; 10 positions match TRBD1. Germline CDR1 reads SNHLY; CDR2 reads FYNNEI. This CDR3 has 13 residues. V gave up 6 bases and J gave up 7 bases; unmatched junction bases: 4. CDR3 sequence: CASRGTGDNTQYF. The CDR3 bases are TGTGCCAGCAGGGGGACAGGGGACAATACGCAGTATTTT.

V is TRBV27 and J is TRBJ2-3; 11 bases match TRBD2. The CDR3 is 17 residues long. Germline V gives CDR1 MNHEY, CDR2 SMNVEV (reference sequence). After removal of 5 bases from V and 7 bases from J, the junction contained 14 bases not matched to a gene. CDR3 bases: TGTGCCAGCAGTCCCCTGGGACTAGCGGCCACCAGTTATACGCAGTATTTT. Protein: CASSPLGLAATSYTQYF.

The rearrangement joins TRBV7-9 to TRBJ2-7; D is uncertain. V was shortened by 0 bases and J by 2 bases, with 8 bases between the two germline ends. CDR1 SEHNR and CDR2 FQNEAQ come from the germline V gene (reference sequence). This CDR3 is built from 14 residues. The CDR3 region has the DNA TGTGCCAGCAGCTTAGCTCAGGTCCCCTACGAGCAGTACTTC. This translates into CASSLAQVPYEQYF.

This clone was seen more than once but under ten times. This same CDR3 is encoded by further DNA sequences in the sample. This rearrangement joins TRBV28 to TRBJ2-7; unclear D gene. With 6 bases removed from V and 3 bases from J, the gap between germline ends came to 9 bases. CDR1 and CDR2 (germline): MDHEN, SYDVKM. The CDR3 is 12 residues long. CDR3 residues: CASSLGRYEQYF. Written as DNA, the CDR3 is TGTGCCAGCAGCCTCGGCCGCTACGAGCAGTACTTC.

There are a few counts of this clone. The chain uses TRBV7-9 and TRBJ2-3; 10 bases line up with TRBD1. Germline V CDR1 and CDR2: SEHNR, FQNEAQ (reference sequence). The CDR3 sequence is 18 residues long. V shed 3 bases, J shed 2 bases, and the junction held 11 bases outside the gene matches. The CDR3 region has the DNA TGTGCCAGCAGCTTTCCGGGACAGGGGCCCACCACCACAGATACGCAGTATTTT. The encoded protein is CASSFPGQGPTTTDTQYF.

The chain couples TRBV6-5 to TRBJ1-2; no reliable D call. The CDR3 has 12 amino acids. Between the trimmed V and J ends, which lost 2 bases and 5 bases, there was a span of 6 bases. Germline-derived CDR1 and CDR2 are MNHEY and SVGAGI. The CDR3 reads CASSYDRYGYTF. The CDR3 DNA reads TGTGCCAGCAGTTACGATCGTTATGGCTACACCTTC.

The sample holds a few counts of this clone. The chain recombines TRBV19 with TRBJ2-1; D is unresolved. CDR1 is LNHDA, CDR2 SQIVND, per germline (reference sequence). The CDR3 runs to 12 residues. V was clipped by 4 bases and J by 9 bases, with 10 bases between them. This chain's CDR3 is CASSRLYGEQFF. CDR3 nucleotides: TGTGCCAGTAGTAGACTCTACGGTGAGCAGTTCTTC.

V usage is TRBV5-1 and J usage is TRBJ1-2; D not certain. This CDR3 is built from 14 residues. In germline, CDR1 is SGHRS, CDR2 YFSETQ. V lost 0 bases and J lost 0, with 6 bases in between. For the CDR3, the DNA is TGCGCCAGCAGCTTGGGTATAGCTAACTATGGCTACACCTTC. It specifies CASSLGIANYGYTF.

The V gene is TRBV7-9, the J gene TRBJ2-3, with a weak D call TRBD2 (5 bases). CDR3 length equals 14 residues. Germline loops: CDR1 SEHNR, CDR2 FQNEAQ (reference sequence). V gave up 5 bases and J gave up 0 bases, with 9 bases separating them. Written as DNA, the CDR3 is TGTGCCAGCAGCACGACTATAAGCACAGATACGCAGTATTTT. The encoded protein is CASSTTISTDTQYF.

This clone has just a few counts. The chain uses TRBV4-2 and TRBJ2-1, with 13 bases that match TRBD2. The CDR3 length is 16 residues. Germline lookup yields CDR1 LGHNA and CDR2 YNFKEQ. Trimming took 1 base from V and 6 from J; bases not matched to a gene: 3. CDR3 protein: CASSQAGTSGANEQFF. The DNA for the CDR3 is TGTGCCAGCAGCCAAGCCGGGACTAGCGGGGCCAATGAGCAGTTCTTC.

In its sample, this clone was seen a few times. This chain uses TRBV11-2 with TRBJ2-5, with a possible D match to TRBD2 (6 bases). The CDR3 covers 14 residues. CDR1 and CDR2 (germline): SGHAT, FQNNGV. V shed 4 bases and J shed 2 bases, with 11 bases lying between them. The CDR3 spells CASSWGLTQETQYF. The CDR3 DNA is TGTGCCAGCAGCTGGGGACTGACTCAAGAGACCCAGTACTTC.

The chain combines TRBV19 with TRBJ2-7, with D possibly matching TRBD2 (6 bases). Germline lookup yields CDR1 LNHDA and CDR2 SQIVND (reference sequence). V was pared by 5 bases and J by 4 bases, with 9 bases between. This CDR3 has 12 residues. The CDR3 protein is CASSAGTYEQYF. The CDR3 DNA is TGTGCCAGTAGTGCCGGGACTTACGAGCAGTACTTC.

V and J are TRBV5-1 and TRBJ2-5, with 8 bases lining up with TRBD1. Trimming at V came to 4 bases and at J to 5 bases, leaving 10 bases not matched to a gene. Germline CDR1 reads SGHRS; CDR2 reads YFSETQ. This CDR3 comprises 15 residues. The CDR3 region is CASSQTGTGGETQYF. The CDR3 DNA follows: TGCGCCAGCAGCCAAACAGGGACAGGCGGTGAGACCCAGTACTTC. The whole variable domain, filled in from reference TRBV5-1 and TRBJ2-5, reads KAGVTQTPRYLIKTRGQQVTLSCSPISGHRSVSWYQQTPGQGLQFLFEYFSETQRNKGNFPGRFSGRQFSNSRSEMNVSTLELGDSALYLCASSQTGTGGETQYFGPGTRLLVL.

This clone was observed a handful of times. This chain joins TRBV9 and TRBJ1-4, with D possibly being TRBD1 (5 bases). The V end lost 3 bases, the J end lost 0 bases, and 9 bases lay between the germline ends. This CDR3 is built from 15 residues. CDR1 and CDR2 (germline): SGDLS, YYNGEE. The CDR3 bases are TGTGCCAGCAGCGGAGGGACGGCAACTAATGAAAAACTGTTTTTT. Protein sequence: CASSGGTATNEKLFF. The variable domain in full, with the rest retrieved from reference TRBV9 and TRBJ1-4, is DSGVTQTPKHLITATGQRVTLRCSPRSGDLSVYWYQQSLDQGLQFLIQYYNGEERAKGNILERFSAQQFPDLHSELNLSSLELGDSALYFCASSGGTATNEKLFFGSGTQLSVL.

There are a few counts of this clone. The V gene is TRBV2, the J gene TRBJ1-5; D unresolved. V was clipped by 7 bases and J by 6 bases, with 13 bases between them. The CDR3 contains 13 residues. CDR1 is SNHLY and CDR2 is FYNNEI in the germline V gene. CDR3 DNA sequence: TGTGCCAGCATCCAGGTGGACGGTCAGCCCCAGCATTTT. Its translation is CASIQVDGQPQHF.

The rearrangement uses TRBV5-1 and TRBJ1-5, with D possibly TRBD1 on 6 matching bases. The CDR3 is made up of 16 amino acids. The V end was cut by 4 bases, the J end by 2 bases, with 16 bases between. Germline CDR1 and CDR2: SGHRS and YFSETQ. The CDR3 DNA is TGCGCCAGCAGCCCGATAGGGGGTTTTGGCAATCAGCCCCAGCATTTT. It is translated as CASSPIGGFGNQPQHF.

The sample holds a few counts of this clone. The chain is built from TRBV29-1 and TRBJ2-5; no reliable D call. The CDR3 covers 12 residues. V gave up 3 bases and J gave up 0 bases, with 5 bases separating them. Germline V gene sequence: CDR1 SQVTM, CDR2 ANQGSEA. In nucleotides, the CDR3 is TGCAGCGTTGATAGCAACCAAGAGACCCAGTACTTC. Amino acid sequence: CSVDSNQETQYF.

The V and J genes are TRBV7-2 and TRBJ1-3, with 9 bases fitting TRBD1. V trimming: 2 bases; J trimming: 6 bases; junction bases outside the gene matches: 2. The germline gives CDR1 SGHTA, CDR2 FQGNSA. This CDR3 comprises 14 residues. CDR3 DNA sequence: TGTGCCAGCAGCTTAAGACAGGGGGTAAACACCATATATTTT. Encoded protein: CASSLRQGVNTIYF.

In its sample, this clone was seen a few times. The chain joins TRBV29-1 to TRBJ1-4; perhaps TRBD1 as D (5 bases). The CDR3 runs to 13 residues. V lost 4 bases and J 4 bases, leaving 10 bases between the germline ends. Germline V CDR1 and CDR2: SQVTM, ANQGSEA. The CDR3 DNA reads TGCAGCGTTGCCCAGGGAGGTAATGAAAAACTGTTTTTT. It codes for CSVAQGGNEKLFF.

This clone appeared a few times. This same CDR3 is encoded by further DNA sequences in the sample. This chain uses TRBV18 with TRBJ2-2; D remains ambiguous. CDR1 is KGHSH and CDR2 is LQKENI in the germline V gene. This CDR3 is 14 amino acids long. Trimming stripped 2 bases from V and 1 base from J, with 5 bases between. In DNA form, the CDR3 reads TGTGCCAGCTCACCAGGGCAGAACACCGGGGAGCTGTTTTTT. It encodes CASSPGQNTGELFF.

The chain is built from TRBV5-5 and TRBJ2-1; TRBD2 matches 12 bases. J gave up 2 bases and V 3 bases, and 0 bases lay outside the gene matches. The CDR3 runs 15 residues. The germline V gene has CDR1 SGHKS and CDR2 YYEKEE (reference sequence). The CDR3 DNA sequence: TGTGCCAGCAGCTGGACTAGCGGGGCCTACAATGAGCAGTTCTTC. Its protein product is CASSWTSGAYNEQFF.